Listed here are 28 T cell receptor beta chains from one sample, sequenced in a study of cytomegalovirus exposure and HLA in healthy donors. Vbeta (60) and Jbeta (13) primers were used in the PCR. Sequencing used immunoSEQ multiplex PCR; TCRdb keeps in-frame clones, though not all of them. The sample comprises 100,000 to 120,000 clones, around 77% of which are singletons, and approximately 5% rests with the top ten. Sequenced: PBMCs. Every receptor here comes from a woman aged 25 to 39 in good health and CMV-seropositive.

This chain joins TRBV18 and TRBJ2-7; 13 bases fit TRBD2. The length of the CDR3 is 16 residues. Germline V gene lookup returns CDR1 KGHSH and CDR2 LQKENI. Trimming at V came to 3 bases and at J to 4 bases, leaving 6 bases not matched to a gene. This chain's CDR3 is CASSPSGLAGEYEQYF. CDR3 coding DNA: TGTGCCAGCTCACCCAGTGGACTAGCGGGAGAATACGAGCAGTACTTC.

The J gene is TRBJ1-5, the V gene TRBV2, with 7 bases that match TRBD1. CDR3 length: 14 amino acids. Germline values: CDR1 SNHLY, CDR2 FYNNEI. J was trimmed by 2 bases and V by 6 bases; bases with no gene match: 4. The DNA for the CDR3 is TGTGCCAGCAGCCAAGACAGGGGCAATCAGCCCCAGCATTTT. Its protein product is CASSQDRGNQPQHF.

As concerns this clone: Other nucleotide sequences in the sample specify the same CDR3. The chain is built from TRBV25-1 and TRBJ2-1, with TRBD2 matching 9 bases. Per the germline V gene, CDR1 is MGHDK and CDR2 is SYGVNS. Trimming at V came to 9 bases and at J to 3 bases, leaving 6 bases not matched to a gene. The CDR3 contains 14 residues. The CDR3: CASSLAGYYNEQFF. The CDR3 region has the DNA TGTGCCAGTTCTCTAGCGGGATACTACAATGAGCAGTTCTTC.

This clone was seen more than once but under ten times. The chain uses TRBV4-1 and TRBJ1-2; maybe TRBD1 (6 bases). V gave up 0 bases and J gave up 4 bases, with 15 bases separating them. The germline CDR1 and CDR2 sequences are MGHRA and YSYEKL. The CDR3 contains 16 residues. The CDR3 loop reads CASSQDQSGTPYGYTF. The DNA of the CDR3 is TGCGCCAGCAGCCAAGATCAAAGTGGGACACCCTATGGCTACACCTTC.

The chain has TRBV10-3 and TRBJ1-1; D unclear. Trimming pared 0 bases from V and 0 bases from J, leaving 5 bases between. The CDR3 is 14 amino acids. The germline gives CDR1 ENHRY, CDR2 SYGVKD. The CDR3 region has the DNA TGTGCCATCAGTGAGTCCCCGGTGAACACTGAAGCTTTCTTT. Its protein is CAISESPVNTEAFF.

This chain links TRBV5-1 with TRBJ2-3; 9 positions match TRBD2. With V trimmed by 4 bases and J by 0 bases, 12 bases remained unmatched. The CDR3 totals 18 residues. Per germline, CDR1 SGHRS and CDR2 YFSETQ. The CDR3 protein is CASSLKGIAGVSTDTQYF. The DNA for the CDR3 is TGCGCCAGCAGCCTGAAGGGAATAGCGGGAGTGAGCACAGATACGCAGTATTTT.

The rearrangement joins TRBV19 to TRBJ1-1; D is undetermined. The CDR3 totals 13 residues. Per the germline V gene, CDR1 is LNHDA and CDR2 is SQIVND (reference sequence). The germline V and J ends were trimmed by 10 bases and 5 bases, with 17 bases remaining between them. DNA of the CDR3: TGTGCCACCGGAGTGCGGGGTCGGACTGAAGCTTTCTTT. Residues: CATGVRGRTEAFF.

The chain couples TRBV9 to TRBJ2-5, with TRBD2 identical over 14 bases. CDR1 SGDLS and CDR2 YYNGEE come from the germline V gene. With 7 bases clipped from V and 4 bases from J, the junction kept 6 bases outside the gene matches. This CDR3 is built from 15 residues. The CDR3 region is CASSWTSGGPETQYF. Here the CDR3 DNA reads TGTGCCAGCTCTTGGACTAGCGGGGGGCCAGAGACCCAGTACTTC.

The CDR3 sequence is CASSEYRSTDTQYF. In DNA, the CDR3 is TGTGCCAGCAGTGAATACAGAAGCACAGATACGCAGTATTTT. The chain couples TRBV2 to TRBJ2-3; D gene unclear. The V gene lost 2 bases and the J gene lost 0 bases, with 6 bases spanning the gap. The CDR3 contains 14 residues. Looked up from germline, CDR1 is SNHLY and CDR2 is FYNNEI.

The chain employs TRBV7-9 and TRBJ2-5; 7 bases are shared with TRBD2. The assigned J gene may be wrong: the sequence end matches TRBJ2-7 better. The CDR3 covers 17 residues. CDR1 is SEHNR and CDR2 is FQNEAQ in the germline V gene (reference sequence). CDR3 sequence reads: CASSPTLAVWPSYEQYF. CDR3 in DNA: TGTGCCAGCAGCCCCACCCTAGCGGTTTGGCCGTCCTACGAGCAGTACTTC.

This chain uses TRBV7-3 with TRBJ2-2, with TRBD2 matching over 8 bases. The CDR3 extends over 15 amino acids. V shed 5 bases, J shed 5 bases, and the junction held 7 bases outside the gene matches. The V gene's germline CDR1 is SGHTA and CDR2 FQGTGA. CDR3 region: CASSLGLAATGELFF. The CDR3 bases are TGTGCCAGCAGCCTCGGACTAGCAGCGACCGGGGAGCTGTTTTTT. Using reference TRBV7-3 and TRBJ2-2 for the parts outside the CDR3, the full variable domain is GAGVSQTPSNKVTEKGKYVELRCDPISGHTALYWYRQSLGQGPEFLIYFQGTGAADDSGLPNDRFFAVRPEGSVSTLKIQRTERGDSAVYLCASSLGLAATGELFFGEGSRLTVL.

The chain links TRBV5-1 to TRBJ1-2; TRBD1 matches 9 bases. The CDR3 contains 15 residues. The J segment lost 6 bases and the V segment lost 4 bases, leaving 10 bases of the junction unmatched. Germline V gene lookup returns CDR1 SGHRS and CDR2 YFSETQ. The CDR3 sequence is CASSNGQGTLDGYTF. The CDR3 nucleotides are TGCGCCAGCAGCAACGGACAGGGGACGTTGGATGGCTACACCTTC.

This chain links TRBV11-2 with TRBJ2-2; D perhaps matches TRBD2 (5 bases). CDR1 and CDR2 from the germline V gene are SGHAT and FQNNGV. Trimming removed 1 base from V and 5 bases from J, with 8 bases in between. CDR3 length equals 14 residues. Here the CDR3 reads CASSLVSGTGELFF. The DNA for the CDR3 is TGTGCCAGCAGCTTAGTATCGGGGACCGGGGAGCTGTTTTTT.

The genes are TRBV19 and TRBJ2-7; perhaps TRBD1 as D (6 bases). The length of the CDR3 is 13 residues. Germline V gives CDR1 LNHDA, CDR2 SQIVND (reference sequence). V was pared by 3 bases and J by 7 bases, with 13 bases between. The CDR3 sequence is CASSILQGQEQYF. DNA for the CDR3: TGTGCCAGTAGTATCCTTCAGGGGCAAGAGCAGTACTTC.

The table lists this clone with a count of one. The chain links TRBV14 to TRBJ2-2, with 7 bases fitting TRBD1. Germline trimming cut 0 bases from V and 2 bases from J; bases unmatched to any gene: 12. CDR3 length: 19 amino acids. Germline V gives CDR1 SGHDN, CDR2 FVKESK. The CDR3 nucleotides read TGTGCCAGCAGCCAAGATAGACAGGGCGAAGTGCACAACACCGGGGAGCTGTTTTTT. Translation: CASSQDRQGEVHNTGELFF.

The chain joins TRBV27 to TRBJ2-1; the D gene is possibly TRBD2 (5 bases). Germline CDR1 and CDR2: MNHEY and SMNVEV (reference sequence). The CDR3 is made up of 14 amino acids. V was shortened by 3 bases and J by 7 bases, with 13 bases between the two germline ends. This chain's CDR3 is CASSFLADRNEQFF. The CDR3 DNA is TGTGCCAGCAGTTTCCTAGCCGATCGAAATGAGCAGTTCTTC.

Only one count was recorded for this clone. This rearrangement joins TRBV6-5 to TRBJ2-2; TRBD2 matches at 9 bases. The CDR3 is 16 residues long. Germline CDR1 is MNHEY and CDR2 is SVGAGI. J lost 4 bases, V lost 0 bases, and 3 bases had no gene match. CDR3 coding DNA: TGTGCCAGCAGTTACTCGCGGGAGGGAGGCACCGGGGAGCTGTTTTTT. Translating gives CASSYSREGGTGELFF.

The chain has TRBV30 and TRBJ2-7, with TRBD2 identical over 8 bases. CDR3 size: 13 residues. V shed 2 bases, J shed 2 bases, and the junction held 2 bases outside the gene matches. The germline V gene encodes CDR1 GTSNPN and CDR2 SVGIG (reference sequence). The CDR3: CAWSPSGPYEQYF. CDR3 coding DNA: TGTGCCTGGAGTCCTAGCGGGCCCTACGAGCAGTACTTC.

The genes are TRBV30 and TRBJ1-1; D ambiguous. Germline loops: CDR1 GTSNPN, CDR2 SVGIG (reference sequence). Trimming left V 0 bases short and J 5 bases short, with 7 bases between. The CDR3 is made up of 12 amino acids. The CDR3, as DNA: TGTGCCTGGAGTGTAGTTCGGACTGAAGCTTTCTTT. It translates to CAWSVVRTEAFF.

There are a few counts of this clone. The rearrangement links TRBV9 to TRBJ1-1, with TRBD1 identical over 7 bases. With V trimmed by 2 bases and J by 3 bases, 1 base remained unmatched. CDR3 length: 13 amino acids. Germline-derived CDR1 and CDR2 are SGDLS and YYNGEE. CDR3 bases: TGTGCCAGCAGCGTGGGACAGTACACTGAAGCTTTCTTT. Encoded protein: CASSVGQYTEAFF.

The rearrangement uses TRBV19 and TRBJ1-1; D is undetermined. The CDR3 contains 15 residues. From germline, CDR1 is LNHDA and CDR2 SQIVND (reference sequence). V was clipped by 6 bases and J by 0 bases, with 14 bases between them. The CDR3 here is CASSPFRDMNTEAFF. In nucleotides, the CDR3 is TGTGCCAGTAGCCCATTCCGAGATATGAACACTGAAGCTTTCTTT.

V gene TRBV7-3 combines with J gene TRBJ1-3; a possible D gene is TRBD1 (5 bases). V dropped 5 bases and J dropped 3 bases, with 11 bases sitting between them. The germline V gene has CDR1 SGHTA and CDR2 FQGTGA. This CDR3 is built from 14 residues. The CDR3: CASSATGFGNTIYF. The CDR3 bases are TGTGCCAGCAGCGCAACAGGTTTTGGAAACACCATATATTTT.

The V gene is TRBV30, the J gene TRBJ1-5; 10 nucleotides align to TRBD1. V was pared by 0 bases and J by 11 bases, with 10 bases of the junction left unmatched. The length of the CDR3 is 15 residues. The germline gives CDR1 GTSNPN, CDR2 SVGIG (reference sequence). The CDR3 nucleotides are TGTGCCTGGAGTGTACGGGGACAGGGGTTCAAGGCCCAGCATTTT. Amino acid sequence: CAWSVRGQGFKAQHF.

CDR3 DNA: TGTGCCAGTTCCCGGGACAGGGGGTCTCGGAACACTGAAGCTTTCTTT. This sequence encodes CASSRDRGSRNTEAFF. The chain joins TRBV6-6 to TRBJ1-1; 11 positions agree with TRBD1. CDR1 and CDR2 (germline): MNHNY, SVGAGI (reference sequence). The CDR3 is 16 amino acids. With V trimmed by 9 bases and J by 1 base, 10 bases remained unmatched.

This clone has a handful of counts. This sequence joins TRBV6-1 and TRBJ2-2; D is possibly TRBD2 (7 bases). V was shortened by 7 bases and J by 5 bases, with 17 bases between the two germline ends. The CDR3 spans 15 residues. The germline CDR1 and CDR2 sequences are MNHNS and SASEGT. CDR3 protein: CASTGAGAGTGELFF. The CDR3 coding sequence is TGTGCCAGCACGGGGGCGGGGGCCGGGACCGGGGAGCTGTTTTTT.

V and J are TRBV23-1 and TRBJ1-1; 7 bases fit TRBD1. TRBV23-1 is an open reading frame whose function is uncertain. The CDR3 runs to 11 residues. The ends lost 9 bases at V and 6 bases at J; junction bases unmatched: 4. CDR3 nucleotides: TGCGCCAGTACAGGGGAATCTGAAGCTTTCTTT. Translating it yields CASTGESEAFF.

The CDR3 DNA reads TGCGCCAGCAGCCCCGGACAGGGCGACACTGAAGCTTTCTTT. Amino acid sequence: CASSPGQGDTEAFF. This rearrangement joins TRBV4-1 to TRBJ1-1; TRBD1 matches 8 bases. V dropped 4 bases and J dropped 3; count of bases not matched to a gene: 4. The CDR3 covers 14 residues. Germline V lookup: CDR1 MGHRA, CDR2 YSYEKL.

V usage is TRBV30 and J usage is TRBJ1-3; 7 positions agree with TRBD1. The germline V gene encodes CDR1 GTSNPN and CDR2 SVGIG (reference sequence). The trim removed 1 base at V and 3 bases at J, leaving 3 bases unmatched. The CDR3 length is 14 residues. The CDR3 sequence: CAWSEGALGNTIYF. As DNA, the CDR3 is TGTGCCTGGAGTGAGGGGGCTCTTGGAAACACCATATATTTT. The complete variable domain, with remaining parts taken from reference TRBV30 and TRBJ1-3, reads SQTIHQWPATLVQPVGSPLSLECTVEGTSNPNLYWYRQAAGRGLQLLFYSVGIGQISSEVPQNLSASRPQDRQFILSSKKLLLSDSGFYLCAWSEGALGNTIYFGEGSWLTVV.